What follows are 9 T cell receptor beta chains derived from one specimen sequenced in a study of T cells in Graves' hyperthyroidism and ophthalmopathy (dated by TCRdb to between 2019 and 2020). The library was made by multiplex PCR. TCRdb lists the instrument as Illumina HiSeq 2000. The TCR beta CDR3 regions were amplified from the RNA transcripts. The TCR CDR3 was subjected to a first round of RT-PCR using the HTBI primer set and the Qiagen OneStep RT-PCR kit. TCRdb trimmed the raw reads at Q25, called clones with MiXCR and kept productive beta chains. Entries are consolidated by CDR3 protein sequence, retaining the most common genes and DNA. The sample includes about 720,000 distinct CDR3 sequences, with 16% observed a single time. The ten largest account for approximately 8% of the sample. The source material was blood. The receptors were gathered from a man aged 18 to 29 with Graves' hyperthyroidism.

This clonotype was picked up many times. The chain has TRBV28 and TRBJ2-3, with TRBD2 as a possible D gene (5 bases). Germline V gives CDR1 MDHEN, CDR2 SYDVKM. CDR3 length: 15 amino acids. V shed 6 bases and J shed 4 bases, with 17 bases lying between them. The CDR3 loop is CASRPRHYSADTQYF. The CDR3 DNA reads TGTGCCAGCAGGCCTCGGCACTATAGCGCAGATACGCAGTATTTT.

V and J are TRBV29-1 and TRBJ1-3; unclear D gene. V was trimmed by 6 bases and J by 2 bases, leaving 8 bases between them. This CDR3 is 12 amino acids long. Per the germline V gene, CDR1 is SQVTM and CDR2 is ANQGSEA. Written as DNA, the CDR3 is TGCAGCGTCCCCGGGGCTGGAAACACCATATATTTT. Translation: CSVPGAGNTIYF.

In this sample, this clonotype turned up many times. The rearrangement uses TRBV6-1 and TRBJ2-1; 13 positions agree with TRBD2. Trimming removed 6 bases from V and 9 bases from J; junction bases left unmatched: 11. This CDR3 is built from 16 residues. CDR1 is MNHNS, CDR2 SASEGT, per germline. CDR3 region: CASRQTSGRAETEQFF. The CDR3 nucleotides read TGTGCCAGCAGACAAACTAGCGGGAGGGCCGAAACTGAGCAGTTCTTC.

The DNA of the CDR3 is TGTGCCAGCAGCCACGCGGGGACAGCCGCTTGGAGTGAAAAACTGTTTTTT. It is translated as CASSHAGTAAWSEKLFF. This chain links TRBV5-5 with TRBJ1-4, with 7 bases matching TRBD1. J gave up 7 bases and V 4 bases, and 16 bases lay outside the gene matches. In germline, CDR1 is SGHKS, CDR2 YYEKEE (reference sequence). This CDR3 region has 17 residues.

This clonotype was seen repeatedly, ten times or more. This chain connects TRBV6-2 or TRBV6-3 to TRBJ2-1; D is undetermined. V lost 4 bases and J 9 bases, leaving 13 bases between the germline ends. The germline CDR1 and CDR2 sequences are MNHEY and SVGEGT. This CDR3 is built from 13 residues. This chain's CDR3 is CASSWSPTREQFF. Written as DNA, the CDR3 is TGTGCCAGCAGTTGGAGTCCAACGCGTGAGCAGTTCTTC.

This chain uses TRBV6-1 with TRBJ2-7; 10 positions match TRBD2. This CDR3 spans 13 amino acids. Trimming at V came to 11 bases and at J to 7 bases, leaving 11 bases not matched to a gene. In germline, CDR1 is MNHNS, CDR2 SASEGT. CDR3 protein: CALGLAGEREQYF. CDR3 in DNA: TGTGCCCTAGGGCTAGCGGGAGAAAGAGAGCAGTACTTC.

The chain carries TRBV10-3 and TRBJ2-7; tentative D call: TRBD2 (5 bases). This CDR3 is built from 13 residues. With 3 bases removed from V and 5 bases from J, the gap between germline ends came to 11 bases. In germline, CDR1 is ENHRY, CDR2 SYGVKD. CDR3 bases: TGTGCCATCAGTGACCGGGTCGGGGACGAGCAGTACTTC. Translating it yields CAISDRVGDEQYF.

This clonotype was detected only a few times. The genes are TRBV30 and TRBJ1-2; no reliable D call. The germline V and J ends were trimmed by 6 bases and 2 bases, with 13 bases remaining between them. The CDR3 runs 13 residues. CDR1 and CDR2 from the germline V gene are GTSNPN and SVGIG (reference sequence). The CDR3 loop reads CACGLSQNYGYTF. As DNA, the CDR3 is TGTGCCTGCGGATTGAGCCAAAACTATGGCTACACCTTC.

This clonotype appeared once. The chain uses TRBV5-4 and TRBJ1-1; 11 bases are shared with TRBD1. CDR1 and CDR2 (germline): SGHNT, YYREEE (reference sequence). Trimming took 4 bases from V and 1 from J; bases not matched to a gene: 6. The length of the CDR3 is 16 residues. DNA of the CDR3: TGTGCCAGCAGCGTTGGGACAGGGGGTGGGAACACTGAAGCTTTCTTT. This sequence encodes CASSVGTGGGNTEAFF. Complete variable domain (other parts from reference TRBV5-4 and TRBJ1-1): ETGVTQSPTHLIKTRGQQVTLRCSSQSGHNTVSWYQQALGQGPQFIFQYYREEENGRGNFPPRFSGLQFPNYSSELNVNALELDDSALYLCASSVGTGGGNTEAFFGQGTRLTVV.